Listed here are 15 T cell receptor beta chains from one sample, sequenced in a study of blood T cell repertoires in COVID-19. Using immunoSEQ multiplex PCR, the repertoire was profiled, and TCRdb retains in-frame clones only, with some absent. Seen here are approximately 47,000 clones, just over 85% observed once, and the top ten hold less than 3%. Sequencing was performed on peripheral blood. These receptors were taken from a woman aged 80 or over with COVID-19, enrolled during active disease.

The rearrangement links TRBV5-1 to TRBJ2-3, with a weak D call TRBD1 (5 bases). The germline V gene has CDR1 SGHRS and CDR2 YFSETQ. The ends were cut back, 0 bases at V and 8 bases at J, with 13 bases in the middle. CDR3 size: 14 residues. In DNA, the CDR3 is TGCGCCAGCAGCTTGGGGGCTGGGGCGCGTACGCAGTATTTT. Its translation: CASSLGAGARTQYF.

The CDR3 DNA reads as TGTGCCAGCAGCTTGGACAGGAGAGAGACCCAGTACTTC. Amino acid sequence: CASSLDRRETQYF. The rearrangement links TRBV7-2 to TRBJ2-5; 7 bases are shared with TRBD1. Germline V gene lookup returns CDR1 SGHTA and CDR2 FQGNSA. J lost 4 bases, V lost 3 bases, and 2 bases had no gene match. There are 13 residues in the CDR3.

The chain joins TRBV7-3 to TRBJ1-1; 7 positions match TRBD1. The germline V gene has CDR1 SGHTA and CDR2 FQGTGA. V gave up 3 bases and J gave up 0 bases; unmatched junction bases: 1. The CDR3 is 14 residues long. CDR3 region: CASSLGQLNTEAFF. CDR3 DNA sequence: TGTGCCAGCAGCTTGGGACAGCTGAACACTGAAGCTTTCTTT.

The gene calls are TRBV6-5 and TRBJ1-1; possible D gene TRBD1, 6 bases. V was shortened by 7 bases and J by 0 bases, with 15 bases between the two germline ends. This CDR3 has 15 residues. The V gene's germline CDR1 is MNHEY and CDR2 SVGAGI. CDR3 in DNA: TGTGCCAGCAAAAGGGGGACGGCCTTGAACACTGAAGCTTTCTTT. This sequence encodes CASKRGTALNTEAFF.

V gene TRBV5-1 combines with J gene TRBJ1-1; D is undetermined. Trimming took off 0 bases at V and 1 base at J, with 13 bases between the two ends. Germline-derived CDR1 and CDR2 are SGHRS and YFSETQ. The CDR3 runs 16 residues. CDR3 in amino acids: CASSLGALNRNTEAFF. DNA for the CDR3: TGCGCCAGCAGCTTGGGGGCTTTAAACAGGAACACTGAAGCTTTCTTT.

This chain joins TRBV15 and TRBJ1-5, with a possible D match to TRBD1 (5 bases). The CDR3 is 14 amino acids. Trimming shortened V by 5 bases and J by 4 bases, and 12 bases separated the two germline ends. CDR1 and CDR2 (germline): LNHNV, YYDKDF (reference sequence). CDR3 nucleotides: TGTGCCACCAGCCCCGGGGGGAGGAATCAGCCCCAGCATTTT. It translates to CATSPGGRNQPQHF.

The genes are TRBV11-2 and TRBJ1-1; D gene unclear. The CDR3 sequence is 13 residues long. Germline V gene data show CDR1 as SGHAT and CDR2 as FQNNGV. Trimming removed 3 bases from V and 1 base from J, with 6 bases in between. CDR3 bases: TGTGCCAGCAGCTTGAGCGGGAACACTGAAGCTTTCTTT. Residues: CASSLSGNTEAFF.

The chain links TRBV28 to TRBJ2-1; no definite D call. V was trimmed by 3 bases and J by 0 bases, leaving 12 bases between them. Per the germline V gene, CDR1 is MDHEN and CDR2 is SYDVKM. This CDR3 has 16 amino acids. The CDR3 sequence: CASSFYRRSSYNEQFF. DNA of the CDR3: TGTGCCAGCAGTTTCTATCGGCGGAGCTCCTACAATGAGCAGTTCTTC.

The chain couples TRBV7-9 to TRBJ2-7; possible D gene TRBD1, 6 bases. The CDR3 contains 14 residues. V lost 5 bases and J lost 1, with 12 bases in between. Germline-derived CDR1 and CDR2 are SEHNR and FQNEAQ (reference sequence). CDR3 residues: CASSPSRGSYEQYF. The CDR3 coding sequence is TGTGCCAGCAGCCCCTCCAGGGGTTCCTACGAGCAGTACTTC.

This clone turned up a few times. The chain couples TRBV3-1 (or the pseudogene TRBV3-2) to TRBJ1-5, with D tentatively TRBD1 (6 bases). Trimming took 4 bases from V and 4 from J, leaving 8 bases between them. The CDR3 extends over 13 amino acids. CDR1 is LGHDT and CDR2 is YNNKEL in the germline V gene (reference sequence). CDR3 region: CASSRQVNQPQHF. The CDR3 DNA reads TGTGCCAGCAGCCGACAGGTAAATCAGCCCCAGCATTTT.

This clone was detected once. The V gene is TRBV5-5, the J gene TRBJ1-4; 8 nucleotides line up with TRBD1. V lost 3 bases to trimming and J lost 7 bases; unmatched junction nucleotides: 11. The CDR3 has 16 residues. The germline gives CDR1 SGHKS, CDR2 YYEKEE (reference sequence). The CDR3 loop reads CASSSLAPGGVEKLFF. The DNA for the CDR3 is TGTGCCAGCAGCTCCCTAGCTCCAGGGGGCGTTGAAAAACTGTTTTTT.

The rearrangement uses TRBV6-5 and TRBJ1-3; D gene unclear. The CDR3 is made up of 14 amino acids. Germline V gene lookup returns CDR1 MNHEY and CDR2 SVGAGI. The ends were cut back, 8 bases at V and 4 bases at J, with 15 bases in the middle. The chain's CDR3 is CASGSNFAGNTIYF. CDR3 DNA sequence: TGTGCCAGCGGTTCGAATTTTGCGGGAAACACCATATATTTT.

The chain employs TRBV3-1 (or the pseudogene TRBV3-2) and TRBJ2-1; 9 bases are a match to TRBD2. The V and J ends lost 1 base and 3 bases, in that order; junction bases with no gene match: 1. Germline V CDR1 and CDR2: LGHDT, YNNKEL (reference sequence). This CDR3 region has 15 residues. CDR3 sequence reads: CASSQVLAGYNEQFF. CDR3 nucleotide sequence: TGTGCCAGCAGCCAAGTACTAGCGGGCTACAATGAGCAGTTCTTC.

The gene calls are TRBV27 and TRBJ1-2, with 10 bases identical to TRBD1. CDR1 and CDR2 (germline): MNHEY, SMNVEV (reference sequence). Unmatched junction bases numbered 7, after V lost 1 base and J lost 8 bases. CDR3 length equals 15 residues. The CDR3 region has the DNA TGTGCCAGCAGTTTATGGGGGACAGGGGCTGTGGGCTACACCTTC. Protein: CASSLWGTGAVGYTF.

The rearrangement joins TRBV6-5 to TRBJ1-5; 9 bases are shared with TRBD1. Germline-derived CDR1 and CDR2 are MNHEY and SVGAGI. Trimming removed 6 bases from V and 7 bases from J; junction bases left unmatched: 7. This CDR3 spans 14 amino acids. The CDR3 nucleotides are TGTGCCAGCAGCCAGGGACAGGGACGGCAGCCCCAGCATTTT. Its translation is CASSQGQGRQPQHF.